This TCR beta chain emerged from a study of cytomegalovirus exposure and HLA in healthy donors. The overall study: Earlier, some 180 million T cells were analyzed, and some 120 million unique TCR beta sequences were found among them.

PCR employed 60 Vbeta and 13 Jbeta primers. Some clones are missing from TCRdb's copy, which holds only in-frame ones; the method was immunoSEQ multiplex PCR. The data hold 200,000 to 250,000 clones, with around 89% observed a single time. V gave up 0 bases and J gave up 5 bases, with 16 bases separating them. The CDR3 consists of 16 residues. Germline V gene lookup returns CDR1 LGHNA and CDR2 YNFKEQ. General study results and limits: Rarity characterized most TCR sequences, yet some public TCRs appeared in many donors. TRBV6-2, TRBV6-3 and some other V segments were unresolvable in 87-base-pair reads.

Regarding this clone: Its antigen remains unidentified.

This receptor was identified in a young woman in good health and CMV-seronegative. The specimen sequenced was PBMCs. This rearrangement joins TRBV4-2 to TRBJ1-1; possible D gene TRBD1, 5 bases. CDR3 sequence: CASSQDLGVRGTEAFF. CDR3 nucleotide sequence: TGTGCCAGCAGCCAAGATCTAGGGGTAAGAGGAACTGAAGCTTTCTTT.